This TCR beta chain was retrieved from a study of shared clonotypes between healthy human individuals. Regarding the study as a whole: Large sequencing depth failed to make sorted-subset sequencing complete, rarefaction showed. Among donors, the sharing of clonotypes was expected to be influenced by sequencing depth.

Concerning this clone: Antigen specificity is unknown.

Profiled with immunoSEQ multiplex PCR; TCRdb holds only in-frame clones, not every one. The sample yields about a million clones, 75% seen once. Germline V gene sequence: CDR1 ENHRY, CDR2 SYGVKD. There are 14 residues in the CDR3. Trimming removed 6 bases from V and 2 bases from J, with 13 bases in between. The chain combines TRBV10-3 with TRBJ1-1; the D is unclear. This receptor was identified in a young man in good health. Sequencing was performed on memory CD4+ T cells sorted from blood. Subset reported: CD45RA-negative fraction. The chain's CDR3 is CAISAGLSNTEAFF. CDR3 nucleotide sequence: TGTGCCATCAGCGCCGGGCTTTCTAACACTGAAGCTTTCTTT.